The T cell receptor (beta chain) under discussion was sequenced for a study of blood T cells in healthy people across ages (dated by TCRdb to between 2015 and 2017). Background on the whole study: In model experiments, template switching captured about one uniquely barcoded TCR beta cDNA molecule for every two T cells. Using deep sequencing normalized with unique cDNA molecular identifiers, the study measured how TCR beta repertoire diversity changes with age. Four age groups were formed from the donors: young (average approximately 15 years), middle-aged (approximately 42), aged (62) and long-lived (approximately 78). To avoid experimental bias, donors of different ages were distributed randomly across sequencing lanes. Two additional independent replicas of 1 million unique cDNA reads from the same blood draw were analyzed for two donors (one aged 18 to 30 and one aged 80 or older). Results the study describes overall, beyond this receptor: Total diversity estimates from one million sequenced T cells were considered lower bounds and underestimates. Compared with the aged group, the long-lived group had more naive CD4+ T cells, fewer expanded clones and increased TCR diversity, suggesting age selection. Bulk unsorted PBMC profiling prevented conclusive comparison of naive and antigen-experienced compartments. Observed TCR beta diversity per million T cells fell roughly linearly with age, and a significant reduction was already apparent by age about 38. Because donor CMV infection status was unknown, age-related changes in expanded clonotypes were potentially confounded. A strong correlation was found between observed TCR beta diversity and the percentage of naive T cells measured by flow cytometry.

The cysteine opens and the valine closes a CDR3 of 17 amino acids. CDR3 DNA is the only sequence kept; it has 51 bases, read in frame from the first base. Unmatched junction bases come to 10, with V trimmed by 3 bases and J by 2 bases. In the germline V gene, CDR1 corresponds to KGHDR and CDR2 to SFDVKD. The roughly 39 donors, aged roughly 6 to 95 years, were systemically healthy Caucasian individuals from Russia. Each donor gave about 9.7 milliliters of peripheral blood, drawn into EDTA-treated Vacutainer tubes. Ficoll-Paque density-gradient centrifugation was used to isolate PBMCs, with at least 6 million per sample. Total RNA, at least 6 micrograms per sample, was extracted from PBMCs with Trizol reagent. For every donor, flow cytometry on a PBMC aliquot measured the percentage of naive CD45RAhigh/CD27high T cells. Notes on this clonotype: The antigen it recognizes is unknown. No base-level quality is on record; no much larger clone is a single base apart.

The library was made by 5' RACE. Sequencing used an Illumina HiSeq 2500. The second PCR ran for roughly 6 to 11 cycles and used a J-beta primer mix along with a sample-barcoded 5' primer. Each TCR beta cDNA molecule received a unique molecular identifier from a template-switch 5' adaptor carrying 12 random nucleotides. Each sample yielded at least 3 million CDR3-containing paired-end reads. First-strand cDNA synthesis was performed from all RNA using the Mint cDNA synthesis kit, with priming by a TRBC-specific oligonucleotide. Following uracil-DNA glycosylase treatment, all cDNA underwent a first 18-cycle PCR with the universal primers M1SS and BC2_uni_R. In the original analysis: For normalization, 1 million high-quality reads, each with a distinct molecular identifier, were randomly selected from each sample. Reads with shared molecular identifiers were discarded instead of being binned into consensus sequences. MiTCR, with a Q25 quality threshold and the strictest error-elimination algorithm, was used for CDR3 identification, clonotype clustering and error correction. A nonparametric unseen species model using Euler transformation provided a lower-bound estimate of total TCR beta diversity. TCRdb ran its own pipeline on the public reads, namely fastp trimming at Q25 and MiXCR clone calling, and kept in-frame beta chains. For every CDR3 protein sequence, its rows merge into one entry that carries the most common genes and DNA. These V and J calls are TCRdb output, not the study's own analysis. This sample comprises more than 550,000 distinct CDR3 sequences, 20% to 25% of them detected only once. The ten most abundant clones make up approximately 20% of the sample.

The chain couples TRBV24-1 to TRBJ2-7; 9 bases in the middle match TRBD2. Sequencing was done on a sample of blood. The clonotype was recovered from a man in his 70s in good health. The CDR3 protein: CATSDPRLAGCPYEQYV. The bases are TGTGCCACCAGTGATCCGCGGCTAGCGGGATGTCCCTACGAGCAGTACGTC.